The 15 T cell receptor beta chains below come from one sample, sequenced in a study of blood T cells in healthy people across ages. Through a sample-barcoded 5' primer and a J-beta primer mix, a second PCR was run for 7 to 11 cycles. Using its own MiXCR run on the 5' RACE reads, TCRdb lists one record per CDR3 protein. The sample consists of fewer than 2 million distinct CDR3 sequences, about 39% of them appearing once. Sequences were obtained from blood. The source of these receptors is a human donor in good health.

This clonotype was picked up a small number of times. This chain joins TRBV7-2 and TRBJ2-7, with 9 bases fitting TRBD1. The CDR3 is 13 amino acids. CDR1 is SGHTA, CDR2 FQGNSA, per germline. With 3 bases clipped from V and 5 bases from J, the junction kept 2 bases outside the gene matches. The CDR3 region is CASSFTGGDEQYF. CDR3 DNA: TGTGCCAGCAGCTTCACAGGGGGCGACGAGCAGTACTTC.

This clonotype was found a few times. The chain links TRBV20-1 to TRBJ2-7; D perhaps matches TRBD2 (6 bases). The CDR3 totals 13 residues. The V gene's germline CDR1 is DFQATT and CDR2 SNEGSKA (reference sequence). V lost 7 bases, J lost 0 bases, and 13 bases lay in between. DNA for the CDR3: TGCAGTGGGTGGGACGGGAGCTCCTACGAGCAGTACTTC. It yields the protein CSGWDGSSYEQYF.

The J gene is TRBJ1-4, the V gene TRBV7-2; D unclear. Germline assignment: CDR1 SGHTA and CDR2 FQGNSA. Trimming removed 5 bases at V and 0 bases at J, with 19 bases between. The CDR3 is made up of 18 amino acids. CDR3 coding DNA: TGTGCCAGCAGCCTAAGACGGGTTCTAGGGTCAACTAATGAAAAACTGTTTTTT. Translated: CASSLRRVLGSTNEKLFF.

There are many counts of this clonotype. The chain is built from TRBV28 and TRBJ2-7; D perhaps matches TRBD2 (6 bases). Trimming cost V 7 bases and J 3 bases, with 22 bases left between them. CDR3 length equals 16 residues. Germline assignment: CDR1 MDHEN and CDR2 SYDVKM. The CDR3 DNA follows: TGTGCCAGCAATCCAACGGGGACTCCACTATACTACGAGCAGTACTTC. Its protein product is CASNPTGTPLYYEQYF. The variable domain in full, completed from reference TRBV28 and TRBJ2-7, reads DVKVTQSSRYLVKRTGEKVFLECVQDMDHENMFWYRQDPGLGLRLIYFSYDVKMKEKGDIPEGYSVSREKKERFSLILESASTNQTSMYLCASNPTGTPLYYEQYFGPGTRLTVT.

This clonotype has just one count. V is TRBV6-6 and J is TRBJ1-6; 7 bases are a match to TRBD1. This CDR3 has 16 amino acids. The V gene's germline CDR1 is MNHNY and CDR2 SVGAGI (reference sequence). V shed 5 bases and J 7 bases; nucleotides not matched to a gene: 11. The CDR3 spells CASSDTPTGRNSPLHF. In nucleotides, the CDR3 is TGTGCCAGCAGTGACACACCGACAGGGCGGAATTCACCCCTCCACTTT.

Many counts were recorded for this clonotype. The chain uses TRBV15 and TRBJ1-2; unclear D gene. Trimming cost V 0 bases and J 8 bases, with 7 bases left between them. Germline-derived CDR1 and CDR2 are LNHNV and YYDKDF (reference sequence). The CDR3 is 12 amino acids. This CDR3 is CATSRDHGGYTF. The DNA of the CDR3 is TGTGCCACCAGCAGAGATCATGGGGGCTACACCTTC.

The genes are TRBV10-3 and TRBJ1-2; D is perhaps TRBD1 (5 bases). CDR1 and CDR2 from the germline V gene are ENHRY and SYGVKD. This CDR3 spans 11 amino acids. V was shortened by 11 bases and J by 6 bases, with 13 bases between the two germline ends. Written as DNA, the CDR3 is TGTGCCTTCCGGGACCTCGATGGCTACACCTTC. Amino acids: CAFRDLDGYTF.

CDR3 DNA sequence: TGTGCCAGCAGTTTGGTGGGGCAAGGTTTGCCCCTCCACTTT. Translated: CASSLVGQGLPLHF. The rearrangement links TRBV12-3 or TRBV12-4 to TRBJ1-6; possible D gene TRBD1, 5 bases. The CDR3 spans 14 residues. V was pared by 3 bases and J by 13 bases, with 16 bases between.

This chain joins TRBV6-5 and TRBJ1-2, with 7 bases fitting TRBD1. The junction had 7 bases not matched to a gene; V was cut back by 5 bases and J by 4 bases. The length of the CDR3 is 14 residues. Germline V gives CDR1 MNHEY, CDR2 SVGAGI. CDR3 sequence: CASSESRDSYGYTF. The CDR3 nucleotides are TGTGCCAGCAGTGAGAGCCGGGACAGCTATGGCTACACCTTC.

This clonotype was counted many times. V and J are TRBV12-3 or TRBV12-4 and TRBJ2-4; maybe TRBD2 (6 bases). Between the trimmed V and J ends, which lost 3 bases and 0 bases, there was a span of 18 bases. The CDR3 has 18 residues. As DNA, the CDR3 is TGTGCCAGCAGTTTCGCCATCCTGGGGGGTCGAGCCAAAAACATTCAGTACTTC. It specifies CASSFAILGGRAKNIQYF.

In this sample, this clonotype turned up a few times. The chain is built from TRBV28 and TRBJ2-2; D is unresolved. V gave up 10 bases and J gave up 1 base, with 10 bases separating them. The CDR3 loop spans 13 amino acids. Germline V gene sequence: CDR1 MDHEN, CDR2 SYDVKM. CDR3 sequence: CATDTLNTGELFF. The CDR3 nucleotides are TGTGCCACAGACACCCTGAACACCGGGGAGCTGTTTTTT.

This clonotype has just a few counts. The gene calls are TRBV5-8 and TRBJ2-5; no firm D call. Germline assignment: CDR1 SGHTS and CDR2 YDEGEE. V was shortened by 6 bases and J by 5 bases, with 8 bases between the two germline ends. CDR3 size: 11 residues. CDR3 in amino acids: CASMRRETQYF. The DNA for the CDR3 is TGTGCCAGCATGAGACGGGAGACCCAGTACTTC.

This sequence joins TRBV28 and TRBJ2-1; 7 positions agree with TRBD2. After removal of 4 bases from V and 5 bases from J, the junction contained 5 bases not matched to a gene. The CDR3 is 14 amino acids. Germline assignment: CDR1 MDHEN and CDR2 SYDVKM. The CDR3 nucleotides read TGTGCCAGCAGTTCCTCCGGGACTAACAATGAGCAGTTCTTC. This sequence encodes CASSSSGTNNEQFF.

Only one count was recorded for this clonotype. As DNA, the CDR3 is TGCAGCGTACGGGACGGTGGAAACACCATATATTTT. It is translated as CSVRDGGNTIYF. V usage is TRBV29-1 and J usage is TRBJ1-3; TRBD1 is a possible D gene (5 bases). Trimming removed 6 bases from V and 3 bases from J, with 9 bases in between. Looked up from germline, CDR1 is SQVTM and CDR2 is ANQGSEA. CDR3 length: 12 residues.

The chain has TRBV7-9 and TRBJ1-4; 9 nucleotides match TRBD1. There are 19 residues in the CDR3. Trimming removed 5 bases from V and 9 bases from J; junction bases left unmatched: 22. Per germline, CDR1 SEHNR and CDR2 FQNEAQ (reference sequence). The CDR3 reads CASSTKFLGTGRGDKKLFF. CDR3 in DNA: TGTGCCAGCAGCACCAAATTTCTAGGGACAGGGAGAGGAGACAAAAAACTGTTTTTT.